The rows below give T cell receptor beta chains drawn from one sample of a study of blood T cell repertoires in COVID-19. Sequencing was performed with immunoSEQ multiplex PCR; in TCRdb, only in-frame clones are kept and a portion is missing. This sample carries some 200,000 clones, approximately 85% of them seen once, and the ten largest clones take 2.4%. Sequenced sample: peripheral blood. The receptor set was obtained from a woman in her 70s with COVID-19, enrolled during active disease. Both conserved end residues are part of each CDR3. D genes are given only for firm matches. Expanded clones get a size class; other rows say once, few or many, or leave the size out.

abundance,v_gene,d_gene,j_gene,CDR3aa,CDR3nt
.,TRBV6-2/TRBV6-3,.,TRBJ1-2,CASSYGAGSMNYGYTF,TGTGCCAGCAGTTACGGGGCGGGATCCATGAACTATGGCTACACCTTC
.,TRBV19,.,TRBJ2-2,CASKETSNTGELFF,TGTGCCAGTAAGGAGACCTCGAACACCGGGGAGCTGTTTTTT
.,TRBV9,TRBD1,TRBJ2-5,CASSAGTGGETQYF,TGTGCCAGCAGCGCCGGGACAGGTGGCGAGACCCAGTACTTC
.,TRBV2,.,TRBJ2-3,CASSDNRNTDTQYF,TGTGCCAGCAGTGATAACAGAAACACAGATACGCAGTATTTT
.,TRBV7-2,TRBD1,TRBJ1-6,CASSLRGQVLSSYNSPLHF,TGTGCCAGCAGCTTAAGGGGACAGGTCCTGAGCTCCTATAATTCACCCCTCCACTTT
.,TRBV6-2/TRBV6-3,TRBD1,TRBJ1-5,CASSYWRTGGDQPQHF,TGTGCCAGCAGTTACTGGAGGACAGGGGGTGATCAGCCCCAGCATTTT
.,TRBV6-5,TRBD1,TRBJ1-1,CASTKQGAPEAFF,TGTGCCAGCACCAAACAGGGGGCCCCTGAAGCTTTCTTT
.,TRBV7-2,TRBD1,TRBJ1-6,CASSTVTGRNSPLHF,TGTGCCAGCAGCACCGTGACAGGGAGGAATTCACCCCTCCACTTT
once,TRBV19,TRBD1,TRBJ2-7,CASSPGQGGAKQYF,TGTGCCAGTAGTCCGGGACAGGGGGGGGCTAAGCAGTACTTC
.,TRBV4-1,.,TRBJ2-7,CASSQVWGKGDSYEQYF,TGCGCCAGCAGCCAAGTGTGGGGTAAAGGGGATTCCTACGAGCAGTACTTC
.,TRBV18,TRBD1,TRBJ2-5,CASSPIGVGQGGETQYF,TGTGCCAGCTCACCGATAGGAGTCGGACAGGGTGGAGAGACCCAGTACTTC
.,TRBV5-4,.,TRBJ1-2,CASSQMGTGFHGYTF,TGTGCCAGCAGCCAGATGGGTACAGGGTTTCATGGCTACACCTTC
.,TRBV6-2/TRBV6-3,.,TRBJ1-1,CASSYSRGVTEAFF,TGTGCCAGCAGTTACAGCAGGGGAGTCACTGAAGCTTTCTTT
many,TRBV29-1,.,TRBJ2-7,CSVESGRENSYEQYF,TGCAGCGTTGAGTCCGGGCGGGAAAACTCCTACGAGCAGTACTTC
.,TRBV11-2,TRBD2,TRBJ2-3,CASSLADSGGGTDTQYF,TGTGCCAGCAGCTTAGCGGATAGCGGGGGTGGCACAGATACGCAGTATTTT
.,TRBV25-1,TRBD1,TRBJ1-2,CASSDFRDRVSGYTF,TGTGCCAGCAGTGACTTCCGAGACAGGGTAAGTGGCTACACCTTC
.,TRBV5-1,.,TRBJ1-3,CASSLFVGGSGNTIYF,TGCGCCAGCAGCTTGTTTGTGGGGGGATCAGGAAACACCATATATTTT
.,TRBV9,TRBD2,TRBJ2-1,CASSVVAGEGYNEQFF,TGTGCCAGCAGCGTAGTTGCGGGAGAAGGCTACAATGAGCAGTTCTTC
.,TRBV7-6,.,TRBJ1-4,CASSPPVGHNEKLFF,TGTGCCAGCAGCCCCCCGGTTGGTCATAATGAAAAACTGTTTTTT
.,TRBV7-2,.,TRBJ1-2,CASRAGIFPYGYTF,TGTGCCAGCAGAGCAGGGATTTTCCCCTATGGCTACACCTTC
.,TRBV3-1/TRBV3-2,TRBD1,TRBJ1-5,CASSQAGQGAQPQHF,TGTGCCAGCAGCCAAGCGGGACAGGGGGCTCAGCCCCAGCATTTT
.,TRBV14,.,TRBJ2-7,CASSLRTSGRGEQYF,TGTGCCAGCAGCCTCCGGACCTCGGGCCGGGGCGAGCAGTACTTC
.,TRBV19,.,TRBJ1-1,CASSIRKWAVEAFF,TGTGCCAGTAGTATACGCAAATGGGCTGTTGAAGCTTTCTTT
once,TRBV7-3,.,TRBJ2-3,CASSLYGTRSTDTQYF,TGTGCCAGCAGCTTATACGGGACACGGAGCACAGATACGCAGTATTTT